The entry that follows covers one T cell receptor (beta chain) sequence. Its antigen is undetermined. Data came from immunoSEQ multiplex PCR; TCRdb stores just in-frame clones and leaves some out. The profile shows approximately 66,000 clones, around 89% of them singletons. These data originate in a study of OX40 agonist ivuxolimab in advanced cancers. Study information: Two cutaneous melanoma patients and one hepatocellular carcinoma patient, three in all, had partial responses. Notes on the study in general: With doses of 0.1-3.0 mg/kg, partial responders showed among the lowest clonal expansion. In general, CD8+ T cells held more expanded clones than CD4+ did, on average.

The cohort excluded patients with autoimmune disease history or systemic immunosuppression. V was shortened by 0 bases and J by 9 bases, with 9 bases between the two germline ends. Germline CDR1 and CDR2: MNHNY and SVGAGI (reference sequence). This CDR3 spans 13 amino acids. The chain joins TRBV6-6 to TRBJ2-1, with D perhaps matching TRBD2 (5 bases). This specimen consisted of CD4+ or CD8+ T cells sorted from blood, obtained in a trial of the OX40 agonist ivuxolimab. The clonotype was recovered from an adult with an advanced solid tumor such as melanoma, head and neck, liver or kidney cancer. CDR3 nucleotide sequence: TGTGCCAGCAGTTACTCGGAACGGGGTGAGCAGTTCTTC. Translated: CASSYSERGEQFF.